The clone carrying this T cell receptor (beta chain) came up many times. This specimen belongs to a study of Graves' ophthalmopathy and Graves' hyperthyroidism. Germline CDR1 and CDR2: MNHEY and SVGAGI. The CDR3 is made up of 14 amino acids. The V and J ends lost 0 bases and 4 bases respectively, with 7 bases between them. Transcripts of RNA were the source for amplifying TCR beta CDR3 regions. Second-round multiplex PCR came after a first-round RT-PCR that employed HTBI primers. Using its own MiXCR run on the multiplex PCR reads, TCRdb lists one record per CDR3 protein. The sample contains over 450,000 distinct CDR3 sequences, approximately 15% of which appear only once.

This TCR derives from a woman in her thirties with Graves' ophthalmopathy. Sequencing used blood. The gene calls are TRBV6-5 and TRBJ1-3; D is unclear. CDR3 amino acids: CASSYSGGGNTIYF. DNA for the CDR3: TGTGCCAGCAGTTACTCGGGAGGGGGAAACACCATATATTTT.